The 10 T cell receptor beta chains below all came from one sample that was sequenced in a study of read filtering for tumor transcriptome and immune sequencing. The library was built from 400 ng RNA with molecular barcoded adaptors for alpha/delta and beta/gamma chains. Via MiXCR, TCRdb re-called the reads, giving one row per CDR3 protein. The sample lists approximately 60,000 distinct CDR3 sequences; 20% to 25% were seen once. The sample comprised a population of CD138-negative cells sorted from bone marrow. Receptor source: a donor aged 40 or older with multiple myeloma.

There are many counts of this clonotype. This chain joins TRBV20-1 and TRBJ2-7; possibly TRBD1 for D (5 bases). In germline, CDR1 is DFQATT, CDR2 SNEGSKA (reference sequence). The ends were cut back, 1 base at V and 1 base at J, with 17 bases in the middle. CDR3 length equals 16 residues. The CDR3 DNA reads TGCAGTGCTAGAGGGGGCTCCCGGGTGGGTTCCTACGAGCAGTACTTC. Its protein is CSARGGSRVGSYEQYF.

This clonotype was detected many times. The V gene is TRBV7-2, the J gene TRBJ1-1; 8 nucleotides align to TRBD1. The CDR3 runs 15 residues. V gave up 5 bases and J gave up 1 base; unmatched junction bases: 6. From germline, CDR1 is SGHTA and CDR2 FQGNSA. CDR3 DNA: TGTGCCAGCAGCACCCGACAGGGGAGGAACACTGAAGCTTTCTTT. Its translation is CASSTRQGRNTEAFF.

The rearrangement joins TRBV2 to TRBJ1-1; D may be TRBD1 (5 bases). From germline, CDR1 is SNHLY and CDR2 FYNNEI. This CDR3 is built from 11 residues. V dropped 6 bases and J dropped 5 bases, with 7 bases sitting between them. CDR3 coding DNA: TGTGCCAGCAGCAGACAGACTGAAGCTTTCTTT. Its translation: CASSRQTEAFF. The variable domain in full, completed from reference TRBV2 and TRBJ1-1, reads EPEVTQTPSHQVTQMGQEVILRCVPISNHLYFYWYRQILGQKVEFLVSFYNNEISEKSEIFDDQFSVERPDGSNFTLKIRSTKLEDSAMYFCASSRQTEAFFGQGTRLTVV.

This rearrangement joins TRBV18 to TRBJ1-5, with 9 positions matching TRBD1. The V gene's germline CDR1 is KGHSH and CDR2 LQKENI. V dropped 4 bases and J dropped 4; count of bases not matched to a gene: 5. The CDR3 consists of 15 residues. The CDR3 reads CASSLTGTGNQPQHF. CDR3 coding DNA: TGTGCCAGCTCACTTACCGGGACAGGGAATCAGCCCCAGCATTTT.

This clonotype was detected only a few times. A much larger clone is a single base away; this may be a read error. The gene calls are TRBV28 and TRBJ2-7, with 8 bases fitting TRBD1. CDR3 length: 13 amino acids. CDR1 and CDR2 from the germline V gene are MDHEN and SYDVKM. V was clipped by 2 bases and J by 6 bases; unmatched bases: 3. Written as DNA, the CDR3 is TGTGCCAGCAGTTTAACAGGGGGTAGCGAGCAGTACTTC. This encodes CASSLTGGSEQYF.

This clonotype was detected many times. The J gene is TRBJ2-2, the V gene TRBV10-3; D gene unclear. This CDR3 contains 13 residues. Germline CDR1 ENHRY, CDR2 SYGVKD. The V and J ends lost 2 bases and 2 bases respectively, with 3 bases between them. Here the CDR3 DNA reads TGTGCCATCAGTGAGACCAACACCGGGGAGCTGTTTTTT. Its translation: CAISETNTGELFF.

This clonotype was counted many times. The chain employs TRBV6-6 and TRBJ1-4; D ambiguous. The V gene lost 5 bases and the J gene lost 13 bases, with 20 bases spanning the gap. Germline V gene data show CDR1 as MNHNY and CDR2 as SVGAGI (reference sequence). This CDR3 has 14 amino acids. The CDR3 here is CASSGSTYEKRLFF. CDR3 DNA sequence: TGTGCCAGCAGTGGGAGTACCTATGAAAAACGACTGTTTTTT.

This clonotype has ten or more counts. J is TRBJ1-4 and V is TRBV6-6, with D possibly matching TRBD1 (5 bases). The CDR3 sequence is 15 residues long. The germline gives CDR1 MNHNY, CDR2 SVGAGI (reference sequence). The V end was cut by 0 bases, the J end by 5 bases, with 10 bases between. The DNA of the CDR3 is TGTGCCAGCAGTTACTCGAGGTGGGGGAATGAAAAACTGTTTTTT. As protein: CASSYSRWGNEKLFF.

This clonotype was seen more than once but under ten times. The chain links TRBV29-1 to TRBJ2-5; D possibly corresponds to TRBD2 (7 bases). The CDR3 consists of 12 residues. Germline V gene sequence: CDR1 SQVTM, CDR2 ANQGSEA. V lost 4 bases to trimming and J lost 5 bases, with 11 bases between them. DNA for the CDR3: TGCAGCGTTGTAAGGGGGGGTGAGACCCAGTACTTC. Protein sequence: CSVVRGGETQYF.

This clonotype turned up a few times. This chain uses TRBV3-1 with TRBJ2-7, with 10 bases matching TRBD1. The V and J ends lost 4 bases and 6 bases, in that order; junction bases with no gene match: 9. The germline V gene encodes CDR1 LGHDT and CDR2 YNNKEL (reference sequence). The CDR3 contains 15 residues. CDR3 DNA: TGTGCCAGCAGCCGTAGACAGGGGGCAGCGTTCGAGCAGTACTTC. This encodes CASSRRQGAAFEQYF.